The 32 T cell receptor beta chains listed next were all sequenced from one sample in a study of cytomegalovirus exposure and HLA in healthy donors. A multiplex PCR was run with 60 Vbeta primers and 13 Jbeta primers. The protocol was immunoSEQ multiplex PCR, while the TCRdb copy is restricted to in-frame clones and leaves out a portion. The sample lists 150,000 to 200,000 clones, about 87% occurring once. Sequencing input: PBMCs. The receptor set was obtained from a woman aged 18-29 years in good health and CMV-seronegative.

The chain employs TRBV7-9 and TRBJ1-2; TRBD1 might be the D (6 bases). The V end lost 5 bases, the J end lost 1 base, and 14 bases lay between the germline ends. The CDR3 is 15 amino acids. Germline-derived CDR1 and CDR2 are SEHNR and FQNEAQ (reference sequence). CDR3 nucleotide sequence: TGTGCCAGCAGCCCGCAAGGACAGTATAACTATGGCTACACCTTC. Translation: CASSPQGQYNYGYTF.

This clone was seen a few times. The rearrangement uses TRBV6-1 and TRBJ1-3, with 8 bases aligning to TRBD1. This CDR3 contains 15 residues. Trimming removed 5 bases from V and 3 bases from J; junction bases left unmatched: 6. CDR1 and CDR2 (germline): MNHNS, SASEGT. CDR3 DNA sequence: TGTGCCAGCAGTCCGCAGGGGGCGGTTGGAAACACCATATATTTT. Protein sequence: CASSPQGAVGNTIYF.

The chain combines TRBV7-2 with TRBJ2-7; tentative D call: TRBD1 (5 bases). Germline-derived CDR1 and CDR2 are SGHTA and FQGNSA. The CDR3 contains 19 residues. Trimming pared 3 bases from V and 2 bases from J, leaving 26 bases between. This chain's CDR3 is CASSFPGGAATDSPYEQYF. The CDR3, as DNA: TGTGCCAGCAGCTTTCCCGGTGGGGCGGCCACCGATTCTCCCTACGAGCAGTACTTC.

This clone showed up just once. The chain is built from TRBV4-1 and TRBJ2-7; D is unresolved. The CDR3 is made up of 16 amino acids. V shed 0 bases and J shed 3 bases, with 15 bases lying between them. From germline, CDR1 is MGHRA and CDR2 YSYEKL. The CDR3 DNA reads as TGCGCCAGCAGCCAAGATCTAGATCGGCATCTCTACGAGCAGTACTTC. Protein product: CASSQDLDRHLYEQYF.

The V gene is TRBV28, the J gene TRBJ2-3; D unresolved. The CDR3 length is 14 residues. In germline, CDR1 is MDHEN, CDR2 SYDVKM. Trimming removed 5 bases at V and 4 bases at J, with 13 bases between. The CDR3 bases are TGTGCCAGCAGTCCTCCTTCGCCGGCAGATACGCAGTATTTT. Translating gives CASSPPSPADTQYF.

As to this clone: A junction end diverges from the germline sequence, so it may reflect a read error. At the DNA level, this CDR3 is encoded by other sequences in the same sample as well. The chain is built from TRBV5-1 and TRBJ1-1, with 7 bases fitting TRBD1. The CDR3 extends over 16 amino acids. Germline lookup yields CDR1 SGHRS and CDR2 YFSETQ. In DNA, the CDR3 is TGCGCCAGCAGGGATCCTCCGGGACAGCCGGTAGTAGAAGCCTTCTTT. Translation: CASRDPPGQPVVEAFF.

This chain links TRBV5-6 with TRBJ2-1; D remains ambiguous. Trimming left V 6 bases short and J 5 bases short, with 15 bases between. The CDR3 sequence is 14 residues long. The germline V gene encodes CDR1 SGHDT and CDR2 YYEEEE. The CDR3 sequence is CASTSGPSNNEQFF. In DNA form, the CDR3 reads TGTGCCAGCACCTCCGGTCCCTCGAACAATGAGCAGTTCTTC.

J is TRBJ1-2 and V is TRBV2; D gene ambiguous. Germline CDR1 reads SNHLY; CDR2 reads FYNNEI. CDR3 size: 10 residues. V was cut by 3 bases and J by 12 bases, with 8 bases left in between. The DNA for the CDR3 is TGTGCCAGCAGTGAGAATGAGGACACCTTC. It translates to CASSENEDTF.

This clone was found once. This rearrangement joins TRBV7-2 to TRBJ1-1; tentative D call: TRBD1 (6 bases). The V and J ends lost 3 bases and 5 bases respectively, with 28 bases between them. There are 19 residues in the CDR3. Germline-derived CDR1 and CDR2 are SGHTA and FQGNSA. The CDR3 sequence: CASSLVFGWAGQGGTEAFF. CDR3 nucleotide sequence: TGTGCCAGCAGCTTGGTCTTTGGTTGGGCAGGGCAAGGGGGAACTGAAGCTTTCTTT.

The rearrangement links TRBV27 to TRBJ1-2; TRBD1 matches 8 bases. The V segment lost 3 bases and the J segment 5 bases; nucleotides outside the gene matches: 5. The CDR3 contains 14 residues. In germline, CDR1 is MNHEY, CDR2 SMNVEV (reference sequence). CDR3 loop: CASSFGQGRYGYTF. For the CDR3, the DNA is TGTGCCAGCAGTTTTGGACAGGGCAGGTATGGCTACACCTTC.

The CDR3 here is CASSAGLAGITGELFF. The CDR3 nucleotides are TGTGCCAGCAGCGCGGGACTAGCGGGTATCACCGGGGAGCTGTTTTTT. V and J are TRBV9 and TRBJ2-2; TRBD2 agrees at 12 bases. This CDR3 has 16 amino acids. V dropped 3 bases and J dropped 4; count of bases not matched to a gene: 4. Looked up from germline, CDR1 is SGDLS and CDR2 is YYNGEE.

V and J are TRBV2 and TRBJ2-3, with 9 bases matching TRBD2. The germline gives CDR1 SNHLY, CDR2 FYNNEI. CDR3 length: 14 amino acids. V lost 6 bases, J lost 8 bases, and 9 bases stayed unmatched. CDR3 amino acids: CASRRTSAQSTQYF. The CDR3, as DNA: TGTGCCAGCAGGCGGACTAGCGCCCAATCTACGCAGTATTTT. Drawing the rest from reference TRBV2 and TRBJ2-3, the complete variable domain is EPEVTQTPSHQVTQMGQEVILRCVPISNHLYFYWYRQILGQKVEFLVSFYNNEISEKSEIFDDQFSVERPDGSNFTLKIRSTKLEDSAMYFCASRRTSAQSTQYFGPGTRLTVL.

This chain joins TRBV2 and TRBJ2-7; no reliable D call. Germline V gives CDR1 SNHLY, CDR2 FYNNEI. Between the trimmed V and J ends, which lost 8 bases and 5 bases, there was a span of 16 bases. The CDR3 consists of 13 residues. The CDR3 nucleotides read TGTGCCAGCCACAATTTCCGCTCGAACGAGCAGTACTTC. Encoded protein: CASHNFRSNEQYF.

This rearrangement joins TRBV2 to TRBJ2-3; D perhaps matches TRBD2 (5 bases). The V end lost 9 bases, the J end lost 4 bases, and 11 bases lay between the germline ends. Per germline, CDR1 SNHLY and CDR2 FYNNEI. This CDR3 spans 12 amino acids. The CDR3 bases are TGTGCCAGTCCTTACGGGGCAGATACGCAGTATTTT. Translation gives CASPYGADTQYF.

The chain carries TRBV6-5 and TRBJ2-2; TRBD1 might be the D (5 bases). The CDR3 consists of 14 residues. Trimming pared 7 bases from V and 0 bases from J, leaving 9 bases between. CDR1 is MNHEY and CDR2 is SVGAGI in the germline V gene. CDR3 nucleotides: TGTGCCAGCACGGACACCGCGAACACCGGGGAGCTGTTTTTT. As protein: CASTDTANTGELFF.

The V call is TRBV6-5, the J call TRBJ1-5; D possibly corresponds to TRBD1 (6 bases). CDR1 MNHEY and CDR2 SVGAGI come from the germline V gene. This CDR3 has 14 amino acids. V was cut by 6 bases and J by 6 bases, with 15 bases left in between. CDR3 DNA: TGTGCCAGCAGACCCACAGGGTATAGTCAGCCCCAGCATTTT. Its protein is CASRPTGYSQPQHF.

The genes are TRBV28 and TRBJ1-2; 7 bases map to TRBD1. This CDR3 is built from 14 residues. CDR1 is MDHEN, CDR2 SYDVKM, per germline. V dropped 6 bases and J dropped 0; count of bases not matched to a gene: 4. Here the CDR3 reads CASSPDRTNYGYTF. The CDR3 DNA reads as TGTGCCAGCAGCCCGGACAGGACTAACTATGGCTACACCTTC.

J is TRBJ2-7 and V is TRBV19; D may be TRBD1 (6 bases). Germline V gene sequence: CDR1 LNHDA, CDR2 SQIVND (reference sequence). V lost 5 bases and J lost 2, with 16 bases in between. The CDR3 spans 15 residues. This chain's CDR3 is CASSPLGTPTYEQYF. The CDR3 bases are TGTGCCAGTAGTCCCTTAGGGACACCAACCTACGAGCAGTACTTC.

Only a few counts were recorded for this clone. The gene calls are TRBV5-4 and TRBJ2-6; D not resolved. Trimming took off 2 bases at V and 0 bases at J, with 3 bases between the two ends. The CDR3 runs 14 residues. The germline gives CDR1 SGHNT, CDR2 YYREEE (reference sequence). The CDR3 loop reads CASSFSSGANVLTF. Written as DNA, the CDR3 is TGTGCCAGCAGCTTTAGCTCTGGGGCCAACGTCCTGACTTTC.

This clone was counted a few times. This CDR3 is also generated by other DNA sequences in the sample. V and J are TRBV5-5 and TRBJ2-7; TRBD1 is a possible D gene (6 bases). Per germline, CDR1 SGHKS and CDR2 YYEKEE (reference sequence). The CDR3 covers 15 residues. V lost 4 bases, J lost 0 bases, and 14 bases lay in between. Written as DNA, the CDR3 is TGTGCCAGCAGCCGAACAGGGTTAAGCTCCTACGAGCAGTACTTC. Protein sequence: CASSRTGLSSYEQYF.

The J gene is TRBJ2-5, the V gene TRBV19, with TRBD2 matching over 8 bases. The J call may be incorrect, as the DNA end agrees better with TRBJ2-7. The CDR3 has 15 amino acids. Germline-derived CDR1 and CDR2 are LNHDA and SQIVND (reference sequence). CDR3: CASSAPGLEPYEQYF. The CDR3 region has the DNA TGTGCCAGTAGTGCACCGGGACTAGAGCCCTACGAGCAGTACTTC.

A remark on this clone: This sample includes further DNA sequences coding for the same CDR3. The chain uses TRBV30 and TRBJ1-1; D is unclear. CDR3 size: 12 residues. Germline CDR1 is GTSNPN and CDR2 is SVGIG (reference sequence). V lost 3 bases to trimming and J lost 2 bases, with 7 bases between them. CDR3 amino acids: CAWSRLNTEAFF. The CDR3 DNA follows: TGTGCCTGGAGCCGACTCAACACTGAAGCTTTCTTT.

CDR3 amino acids: CASSILGGEIYGYTF. Written as DNA, the CDR3 is TGTGCCAGTAGTATTCTGGGGGGGGAAATCTATGGCTACACCTTC. J is TRBJ1-2 and V is TRBV19, with a possible D match to TRBD1 (5 bases). The V and J ends lost 3 bases and 4 bases respectively, with 15 bases between them. Germline V gives CDR1 LNHDA, CDR2 SQIVND (reference sequence). This CDR3 comprises 15 residues.

This clone was detected once. This chain joins TRBV7-8 and TRBJ2-1; TRBD2 matches at 9 bases. Germline V gene lookup returns CDR1 SGHVS and CDR2 FQNEAQ. CDR3 length: 16 amino acids. After removal of 1 base from V and 2 bases from J, the junction contained 3 bases not matched to a gene. For the CDR3, the DNA is TGTGCCAGCAGCTTAGGGGCGGGAGGGCCCTACAATGAGCAGTTCTTC. Translating it yields CASSLGAGGPYNEQFF.

CDR3 nucleotide sequence: TGTGCCATCAGTTTCTTGGGGCGTGAGCAGTTCTTC. Its protein is CAISFLGREQFF. The chain recombines TRBV10-3 with TRBJ2-1; possibly TRBD1 for D (5 bases). Germline-derived CDR1 and CDR2 are ENHRY and SYGVKD. The CDR3 is 12 amino acids. V dropped 5 bases and J dropped 9 bases, with 11 bases sitting between them.

The count of this clone is one. The V call is TRBV6-1, the J call TRBJ2-3, with D perhaps matching TRBD1 (6 bases). This CDR3 spans 14 amino acids. Deletions cut 1 base from V and 6 bases from J, with 11 bases between. CDR1 and CDR2 from the germline V gene are MNHNS and SASEGT. CDR3 in amino acids: CASSEGWGRDTQYF. The CDR3 bases are TGTGCCAGCAGTGAAGGATGGGGGCGGGATACGCAGTATTTT.

This chain connects TRBV4-2 to TRBJ2-1; 7 positions match TRBD2. Germline-derived CDR1 and CDR2 are LGHNA and YNFKEQ. The CDR3 covers 15 residues. J lost 6 bases, V lost 1 base, and 6 bases had no gene match. The CDR3 spells CASSQGTSKANEQFF. The CDR3 nucleotides are TGTGCCAGCAGCCAAGGGACTAGTAAGGCCAATGAGCAGTTCTTC.

The V gene is TRBV19, the J gene TRBJ1-4; D may be TRBD1 (5 bases). Germline V gene data show CDR1 as LNHDA and CDR2 as SQIVND (reference sequence). The CDR3 is 14 residues long. With 1 base removed from V and 4 bases from J, the gap between germline ends came to 7 bases. This chain's CDR3 is CASSIGQGNEKLFF. The CDR3 nucleotides read TGTGCCAGTAGTATAGGGCAGGGTAATGAAAAACTGTTTTTT.

The rearrangement links TRBV30 to TRBJ2-3, with a possible D match to TRBD2 (7 bases). Deletions cut 4 bases from V and 3 bases from J, with 17 bases between. The CDR3 runs to 15 residues. The germline gives CDR1 GTSNPN, CDR2 SVGIG (reference sequence). The CDR3 DNA reads TGTGCCTGGACCACGGTCGGGGGGCTGACAGATACGCAGTATTTT. It yields the protein CAWTTVGGLTDTQYF.

The V call is TRBV19, the J call TRBJ2-7, with 8 nucleotides matching TRBD2. Losses at the gene ends were 3 bases for V and 0 bases for J; bases not matched to a gene: 7. From germline, CDR1 is LNHDA and CDR2 SQIVND (reference sequence). The CDR3 spans 16 residues. The CDR3, as DNA: TGTGCCAGTAGTATGGGAGCGGGGGCATTCTCCTACGAGCAGTACTTC. Encoded protein: CASSMGAGAFSYEQYF.

This clone turned up a few times. The V call is TRBV30, the J call TRBJ1-4; 9 nucleotides match TRBD1. Germline V CDR1 and CDR2: GTSNPN, SVGIG (reference sequence). V was pared by 3 bases and J by 11 bases, with 13 bases of the junction left unmatched. The CDR3 totals 15 residues. The CDR3 nucleotides read TGTGCCTGGAGCCATAGGGGAACCGGACAGGGGAAACTGTTTTTT. It translates to CAWSHRGTGQGKLFF.

This clone was seen a single time. The V gene is TRBV29-1, the J gene TRBJ2-5; 7 bases fit TRBD1. Germline V gene data show CDR1 as SQVTM and CDR2 as ANQGSEA. V lost 4 bases to trimming and J lost 5 bases; unmatched junction nucleotides: 10. The CDR3 totals 14 residues. For the CDR3, the DNA is TGCAGCGTTGGGAGACGAGGGGGCGCGGAGACCCAGTACTTC. As protein: CSVGRRGGAETQYF.